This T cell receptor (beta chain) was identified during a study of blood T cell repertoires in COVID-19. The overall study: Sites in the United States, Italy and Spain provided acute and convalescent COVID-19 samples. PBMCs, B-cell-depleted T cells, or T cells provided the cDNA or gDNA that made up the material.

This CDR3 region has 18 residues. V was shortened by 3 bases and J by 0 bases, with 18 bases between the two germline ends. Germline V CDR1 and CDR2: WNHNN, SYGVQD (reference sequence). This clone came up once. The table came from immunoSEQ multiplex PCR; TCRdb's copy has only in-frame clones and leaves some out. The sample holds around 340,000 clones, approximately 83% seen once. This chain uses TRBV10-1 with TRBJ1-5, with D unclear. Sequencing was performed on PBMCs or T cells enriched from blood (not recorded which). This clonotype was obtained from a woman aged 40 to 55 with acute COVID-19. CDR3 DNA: TGCGCCAGCAGTGAAATCCAAAGTCCGGGGTATAGCAATCAGCCCCAGCATTTT. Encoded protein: CASSEIQSPGYSNQPQHF.